Following are 25 T cell receptor beta chains from one sample sequenced in a study of shared clonotypes between healthy human individuals. Assay used: immunoSEQ multiplex PCR; TCRdb lists only in-frame clones, some missing. The repertoire holds around 320,000 clones, with about nine tenths as singletons. Sample: memory CD8+ T cells sorted from blood. Subset noted: CD45RO+ cells pooled with CCR7-negative TemRA cells. These receptors all come from a man aged 18 to 35 in good health.

The V call is TRBV7-9, the J call TRBJ2-7; 10 positions agree with TRBD2. Trimming at V came to 5 bases and at J to 3 bases, leaving 10 bases not matched to a gene. Germline V gene sequence: CDR1 SEHNR, CDR2 FQNEAQ (reference sequence). CDR3 length: 16 amino acids. The CDR3: CASSPPLAGLDYEQYF. The CDR3 bases are TGTGCCAGCAGCCCCCCACTAGCGGGATTGGACTACGAGCAGTACTTC. Together with reference TRBV7-9 and TRBJ2-7, the CDR3 gives the full variable domain: DTGVSQNPRHKITKRGQNVTFRCDPISEHNRLYWYRQTLGQGPEFLTYFQNEAQLEKSRLLSDRFSAERPKGSFSTLEIQRTEQGDSAMYLCASSPPLAGLDYEQYFGPGTRLTVT.

The V and J genes are TRBV19 and TRBJ2-7; TRBD2 might be the D (5 bases). V was pared by 6 bases and J by 4 bases, with 13 bases between. The CDR3 consists of 13 residues. Germline V gene lookup returns CDR1 LNHDA and CDR2 SQIVND (reference sequence). The DNA for the CDR3 is TGTGCCAGTAGCCCCGGACTCAAATACGAGCAGTACTTC. Translating gives CASSPGLKYEQYF.

The chain recombines TRBV15 with TRBJ1-2, with TRBD1 matching 8 bases. The germline V gene encodes CDR1 LNHNV and CDR2 YYDKDF (reference sequence). V trimming: 3 bases; J trimming: 1 base; junction bases outside the gene matches: 1. This CDR3 spans 14 amino acids. In DNA form, the CDR3 reads TGTGCCACCAGCAGCGACAGGGGTAACTATGGCTACACCTTC. Translated: CATSSDRGNYGYTF.

The rearrangement links TRBV10-2 to TRBJ1-1; no firm D call. The V end lost 3 bases, the J end lost 5 bases, and 7 bases lay between the germline ends. Germline loops: CDR1 WSHSY, CDR2 SAAADI. The CDR3 covers 12 residues. CDR3: CASSEVGTEAFF. The CDR3, as DNA: TGCGCCAGCAGTGAAGTAGGAACTGAAGCTTTCTTT.

This clone was observed many times. CDR3 nucleotides: TGTGCCAGCAGTTCCAGCGACAATGAGCAGTTCTTC. Translating it yields CASSSSDNEQFF. The V call is TRBV28, the J call TRBJ2-1; D is undetermined. Trimming shortened V by 4 bases and J by 5 bases, and 6 bases separated the two germline ends. There are 12 residues in the CDR3. Per germline, CDR1 MDHEN and CDR2 SYDVKM.

The chain couples TRBV28 to TRBJ2-7; D remains unclear. The CDR3 contains 11 residues. Germline V lookup: CDR1 MDHEN, CDR2 SYDVKM. Trimming pared 4 bases from V and 4 bases from J, leaving 5 bases between. This CDR3 reads CASSSDYEQYF. In DNA form, the CDR3 reads TGTGCCAGCAGTTCGGATTACGAGCAGTACTTC.

This rearrangement joins TRBV7-2 to TRBJ1-2; 7 bases are shared with TRBD1. This CDR3 spans 13 amino acids. The J segment lost 8 bases and the V segment lost 1 base, leaving 4 bases of the junction unmatched. CDR1 and CDR2 (germline): SGHTA, FQGNSA. The CDR3 DNA sequence: TGTGCCAGCAGCTTAGGGGACAGAAGAGGCTACACCTTC. It codes for CASSLGDRRGYTF. Full variable domain (remainder filled in from reference TRBV7-2 and TRBJ1-2): GAGVSQSPSNKVTEKGKDVELRCDPISGHTALYWYRQSLGQGLEFLIYFQGNSAPDKSGLPSDRFSAERTGGSVSTLTIQRTQQEDSAVYLCASSLGDRRGYTFGSGTRLTVV.

The chain combines TRBV27 with TRBJ2-3; 8 bases fit TRBD2. From germline, CDR1 is MNHEY and CDR2 SMNVEV (reference sequence). This CDR3 spans 13 amino acids. V dropped 4 bases and J dropped 6; count of bases not matched to a gene: 3. This CDR3 is CASSWTSWDTQYF. CDR3 nucleotide sequence: TGTGCCAGCAGTTGGACTAGCTGGGATACGCAGTATTTT.

The rearrangement links TRBV7-9 to TRBJ1-5; a possible D gene is TRBD1 (6 bases). This CDR3 contains 15 residues. Germline CDR1 reads SEHNR; CDR2 reads FQNEAQ (reference sequence). V shed 7 bases and J shed 5 bases, with 18 bases lying between them. Here the CDR3 reads CASTPLNGGDQPQHF. The CDR3 coding sequence is TGTGCCAGCACCCCCCTAAACGGGGGCGATCAGCCCCAGCATTTT.

This chain connects TRBV18 to TRBJ2-6; 11 bases are a match to TRBD1. The junction had 18 bases not matched to a gene; V was cut back by 6 bases and J by 5 bases. Germline-derived CDR1 and CDR2 are KGHSH and LQKENI. The CDR3 is made up of 20 amino acids. The CDR3 DNA reads as TGTGCCAGCTCCGCAGTGGCCGGACAGGGGGCCGATAGGAGGGCCAACGTCCTGACTTTC. Protein product: CASSAVAGQGADRRANVLTF.

The chain recombines TRBV28 with TRBJ1-1; weak D call: TRBD1 (5 bases). CDR1 is MDHEN and CDR2 is SYDVKM in the germline V gene. The CDR3 spans 13 residues. Trimming took 3 bases from V and 5 from J, leaving 10 bases between them. In DNA form, the CDR3 reads TGTGCCAGCAGTTTTGAGGGGAGGACTGAAGCTTTCTTT. This encodes CASSFEGRTEAFF.

The sample holds one count of this clone. The CDR3 sequence is CASSLLTGGGEQYF. CDR3 DNA: TGTGCCAGCAGCTTATTAACAGGGGGAGGCGAGCAGTACTTC. The rearrangement links TRBV7-9 to TRBJ2-7; 8 positions match TRBD1. V was pared by 2 bases and J by 6 bases, with 6 bases of the junction left unmatched. There are 14 residues in the CDR3. Germline V CDR1 and CDR2: SEHNR, FQNEAQ (reference sequence).

The chain recombines TRBV6-5 with TRBJ1-1; weak D call: TRBD1 (5 bases). Trimming left V 6 bases short and J 4 bases short, with 18 bases between. The CDR3 consists of 15 residues. Germline values: CDR1 MNHEY, CDR2 SVGAGI. CDR3 sequence (DNA): TGTGCCAGCAGCCCCTTGGGGGGTCGGAGCACTGAAGCTTTCTTT. Amino acid sequence: CASSPLGGRSTEAFF.

The chain has TRBV30 and TRBJ2-7, with D maybe TRBD1 (5 bases). Germline V gene data show CDR1 as GTSNPN and CDR2 as SVGIG (reference sequence). There are 13 residues in the CDR3. Between the trimmed V and J ends, which lost 2 bases and 1 base, there was a span of 9 bases. The DNA of the CDR3 is TGTGCCTGGAGTTTCCAGGGATCCTACGAGCAGTACTTC. Protein sequence: CAWSFQGSYEQYF.

The chain couples TRBV28 to TRBJ2-5; TRBD2 agrees at 9 bases. Per the germline V gene, CDR1 is MDHEN and CDR2 is SYDVKM. The CDR3 is 14 residues long. Trimming removed 7 bases from V and 1 base from J; junction bases left unmatched: 4. The CDR3 DNA follows: TGTGCCAGCACTCGCGGGGGGGTCCAAGAGACCCAGTACTTC. This codes for CASTRGGVQETQYF.

This chain connects TRBV10-1 to TRBJ2-3; D uncertain. Germline CDR1 reads WNHNN; CDR2 reads SYGVQD (reference sequence). CDR3 length equals 14 residues. Trimming removed 3 bases at V and 6 bases at J, with 13 bases between. CDR3 coding DNA: TGCGCCAGCAGTGATTCATTGGGCTGGGATACGCAGTATTTT. The encoded protein is CASSDSLGWDTQYF.

This clone occurred once. The chain carries TRBV6-6 and TRBJ2-3, with D unresolved. Trimming stripped 1 base from V and 0 bases from J, with 11 bases between. The CDR3 contains 16 residues. Germline CDR1 MNHNY, CDR2 SVGAGI (reference sequence). The CDR3 DNA reads TGTGCCAGCAGTTACTACCATGCTTCTAGCACAGATACGCAGTATTTT. It is translated as CASSYYHASSTDTQYF.

The V call is TRBV6-5, the J call TRBJ1-1; no firm D call. Trimming cost V 0 bases and J 5 bases, with 7 bases left between them. CDR3 length: 13 residues. Germline CDR1 and CDR2: MNHEY and SVGAGI. CDR3 in amino acids: CASSYSTLTEAFF. The CDR3 DNA reads as TGTGCCAGCAGTTACTCGACCTTAACTGAAGCTTTCTTT.

J is TRBJ2-7 and V is TRBV13; TRBD2 agrees at 9 bases. Germline values: CDR1 PRHDT, CDR2 FYEKMQ (reference sequence). V lost 3 bases and J lost 7; bases outside the gene matches: 10. There are 15 residues in the CDR3. The CDR3 DNA reads as TGTGCCAGCAGCTTCTCCCTAGCGGGATGGGATGAGCAGTACTTC. Translation gives CASSFSLAGWDEQYF.

This clone is a singleton in its sample. The genes are TRBV11-2 and TRBJ1-4; the match to TRBD1 covers 8 bases. With V trimmed by 3 bases and J by 6 bases, 6 bases remained unmatched. Germline loops: CDR1 SGHAT, CDR2 FQNNGV. This CDR3 spans 15 amino acids. The CDR3 coding sequence is TGTGCCAGCAGCTTTGGGTCAGGGGGCGATGAAAAACTGTTTTTT. Its translation: CASSFGSGGDEKLFF. Full variable domain (remainder filled in from reference TRBV11-2 and TRBJ1-4): EAGVAQSPRYKIIEKRQSVAFWCNPISGHATLYWYQQILGQGPKLLIQFQNNGVVDDSQLPKDRFSAERLKGVDSTLKIQPAKLEDSAVYLCASSFGSGGDEKLFFGSGTQLSVL.

The V and J genes are TRBV6-1 and TRBJ2-1, with D perhaps TRBD1 or TRBD2 (5 bases each). Looked up from germline, CDR1 is MNHNS and CDR2 is SASEGT. V was cut by 6 bases and J by 4 bases, with 13 bases left in between. The CDR3 totals 14 residues. The CDR3 loop reads CASSPGTGYNEQFF. CDR3 DNA: TGTGCCAGCAGCCCCGGGACGGGGTACAATGAGCAGTTCTTC.

V and J are TRBV28 and TRBJ1-3; 7 bases fit TRBD1. CDR1 and CDR2 from the germline V gene are MDHEN and SYDVKM. This CDR3 is built from 14 residues. V shed 6 bases, J shed 1 base, and the junction held 3 bases outside the gene matches. CDR3 in DNA: TGTGCCAGCAGGATGACAGGGTCTGGAAACACCATATATTTT. Its translation: CASRMTGSGNTIYF.

The chain combines TRBV2 with TRBJ2-7; possible D gene TRBD2, 6 bases. There are 13 residues in the CDR3. Germline assignment: CDR1 SNHLY and CDR2 FYNNEI. The V end was cut by 6 bases, the J end by 0 bases, with 9 bases between. The CDR3: CASRDGSSYEQYF. The CDR3 bases are TGTGCCAGCAGGGACGGGAGCTCCTACGAGCAGTACTTC.

The V call is TRBV5-1, the J call TRBJ2-5; maybe TRBD1 (5 bases). Trimming cost V 5 bases and J 2 bases, with 7 bases left between them. CDR1 is SGHRS, CDR2 YFSETQ, per germline. The CDR3 is 12 residues long. The CDR3 region has the DNA TGCGCCAGCAGACAGGAGCAAGAGACCCAGTACTTC. Translated, it gives CASRQEQETQYF.

This clone was found once. The chain carries TRBV7-9 and TRBJ2-7; either TRBD1 or TRBD2 may supply D (6 bases each). The CDR3 loop spans 15 amino acids. The germline gives CDR1 SEHNR, CDR2 FQNEAQ (reference sequence). Trimming removed 3 bases at V and 4 bases at J, with 16 bases between. The CDR3 bases are TGTGCCAGCAGCTTTCAGAAAGGGGGAGGTTACGAGCAGTACTTC. It codes for CASSFQKGGGYEQYF.